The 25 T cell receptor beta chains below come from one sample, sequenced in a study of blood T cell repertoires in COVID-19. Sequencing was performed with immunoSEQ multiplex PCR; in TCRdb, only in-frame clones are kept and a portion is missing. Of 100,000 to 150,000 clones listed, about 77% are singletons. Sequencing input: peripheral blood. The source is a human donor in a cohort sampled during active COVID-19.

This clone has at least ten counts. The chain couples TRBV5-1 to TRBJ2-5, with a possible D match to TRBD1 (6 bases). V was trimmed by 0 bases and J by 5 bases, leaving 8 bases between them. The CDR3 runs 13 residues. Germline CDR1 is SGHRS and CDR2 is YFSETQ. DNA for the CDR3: TGCGCCAGCAGCTTGGGGGGGCACGAGACCCAGTACTTC. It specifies CASSLGGHETQYF.

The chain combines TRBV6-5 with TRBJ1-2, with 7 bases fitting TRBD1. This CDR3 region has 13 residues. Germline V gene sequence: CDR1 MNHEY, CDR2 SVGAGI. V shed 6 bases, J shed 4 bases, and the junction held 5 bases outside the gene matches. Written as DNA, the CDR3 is TGTGCCAGCAGGCGAACAGGGGCCTATGGCTACACCTTC. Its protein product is CASRRTGAYGYTF.

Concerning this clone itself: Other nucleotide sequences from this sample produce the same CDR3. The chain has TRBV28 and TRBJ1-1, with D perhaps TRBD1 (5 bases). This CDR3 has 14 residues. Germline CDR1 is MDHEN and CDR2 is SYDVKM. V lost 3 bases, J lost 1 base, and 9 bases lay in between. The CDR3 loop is CASSLGGKNTEAFF. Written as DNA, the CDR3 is TGTGCCAGCAGTTTGGGGGGGAAGAACACTGAAGCTTTCTTT.

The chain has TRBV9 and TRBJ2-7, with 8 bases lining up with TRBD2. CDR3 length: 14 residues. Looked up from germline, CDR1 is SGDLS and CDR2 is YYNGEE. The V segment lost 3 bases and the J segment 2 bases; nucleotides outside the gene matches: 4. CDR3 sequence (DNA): TGTGCCAGCAGCGGAGCGGGAGTGGCCTACGAGCAGTACTTC. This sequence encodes CASSGAGVAYEQYF.

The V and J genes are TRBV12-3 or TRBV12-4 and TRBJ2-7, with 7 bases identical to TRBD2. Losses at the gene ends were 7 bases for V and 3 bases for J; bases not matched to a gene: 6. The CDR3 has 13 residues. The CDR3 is CASTTGLNYEQYF. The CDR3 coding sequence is TGTGCCAGCACTACGGGACTAAACTACGAGCAGTACTTC.

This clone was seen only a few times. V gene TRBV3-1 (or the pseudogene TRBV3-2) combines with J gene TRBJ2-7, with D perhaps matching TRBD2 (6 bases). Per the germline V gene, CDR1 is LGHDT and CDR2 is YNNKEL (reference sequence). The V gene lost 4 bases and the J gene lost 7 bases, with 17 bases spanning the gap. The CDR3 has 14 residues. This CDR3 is CASSPGTGNREQYF. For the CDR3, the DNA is TGTGCCAGCAGCCCCGGGACTGGAAATAGGGAGCAGTACTTC.

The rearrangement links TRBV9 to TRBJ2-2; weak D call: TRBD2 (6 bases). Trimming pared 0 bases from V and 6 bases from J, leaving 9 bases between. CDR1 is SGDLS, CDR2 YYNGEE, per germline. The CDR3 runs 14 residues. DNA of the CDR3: TGTGCCAGCAGCGTAGGGGAGGTACCCGGGGAGCTGTTTTTT. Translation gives CASSVGEVPGELFF.

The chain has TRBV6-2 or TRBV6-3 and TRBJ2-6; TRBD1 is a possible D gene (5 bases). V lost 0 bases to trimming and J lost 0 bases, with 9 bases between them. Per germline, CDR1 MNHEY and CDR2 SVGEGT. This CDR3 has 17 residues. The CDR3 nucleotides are TGTGCCAGCAGTTACTCTACAGGTAGCTCTGGGGCCAACGTCCTGACTTTC. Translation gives CASSYSTGSSGANVLTF.

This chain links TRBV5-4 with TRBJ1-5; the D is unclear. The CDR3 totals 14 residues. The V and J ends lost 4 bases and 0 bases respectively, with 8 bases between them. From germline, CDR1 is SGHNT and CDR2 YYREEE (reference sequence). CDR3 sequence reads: CASSPGVSNQPQHF. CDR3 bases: TGTGCCAGCAGCCCCGGGGTTAGCAATCAGCCCCAGCATTTT.

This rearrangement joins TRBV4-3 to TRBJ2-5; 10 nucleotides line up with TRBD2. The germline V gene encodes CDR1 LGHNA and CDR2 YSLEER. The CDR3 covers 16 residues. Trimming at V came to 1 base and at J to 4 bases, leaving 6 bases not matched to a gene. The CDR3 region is CASSQGLSGGSETQYF. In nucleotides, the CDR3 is TGCGCCAGCAGCCAAGGGCTTAGCGGGGGGTCAGAGACCCAGTACTTC.

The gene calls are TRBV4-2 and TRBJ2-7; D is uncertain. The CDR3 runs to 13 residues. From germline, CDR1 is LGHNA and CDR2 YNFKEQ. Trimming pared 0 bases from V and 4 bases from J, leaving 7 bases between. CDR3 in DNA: TGTGCCAGCAGCCAAGATCTCCGTTACGAGCAGTACTTC. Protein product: CASSQDLRYEQYF.

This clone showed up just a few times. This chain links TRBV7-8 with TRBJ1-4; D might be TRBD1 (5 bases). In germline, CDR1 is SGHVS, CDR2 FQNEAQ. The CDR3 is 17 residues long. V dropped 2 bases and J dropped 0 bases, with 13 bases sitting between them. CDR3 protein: CASSLRQGVATNEKLFF. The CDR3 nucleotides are TGTGCCAGCAGCTTAAGGCAGGGTGTTGCAACTAATGAAAAACTGTTTTTT.

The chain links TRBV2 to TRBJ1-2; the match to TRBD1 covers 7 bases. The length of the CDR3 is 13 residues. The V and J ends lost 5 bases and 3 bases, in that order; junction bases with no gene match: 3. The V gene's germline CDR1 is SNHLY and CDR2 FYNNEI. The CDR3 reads CASSFGQDYGYTF. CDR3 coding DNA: TGTGCCAGCAGTTTTGGACAGGACTATGGCTACACCTTC.

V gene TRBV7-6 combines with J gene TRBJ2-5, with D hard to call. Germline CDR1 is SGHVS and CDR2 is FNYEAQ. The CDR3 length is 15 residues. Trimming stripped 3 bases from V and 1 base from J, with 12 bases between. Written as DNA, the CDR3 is TGTGCCAGCAGCTTTATGATCGGAGCCCAAGAGACCCAGTACTTC. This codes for CASSFMIGAQETQYF. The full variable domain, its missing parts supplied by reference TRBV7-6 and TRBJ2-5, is GAGVSQSPRYKVTKRGQDVALRCDPISGHVSLYWYRQALGQGPEFLTYFNYEAQQDKSGLPNDRFSAERPEGSISTLTIQRTEQRDSAMYRCASSFMIGAQETQYFGPGTRLLVL.

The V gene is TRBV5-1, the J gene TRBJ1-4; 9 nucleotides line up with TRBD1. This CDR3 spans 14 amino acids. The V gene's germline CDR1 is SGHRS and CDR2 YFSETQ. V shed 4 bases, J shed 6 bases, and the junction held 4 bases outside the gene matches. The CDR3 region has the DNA TGCGCCAGCAGCGTAAGGGACAGGGATGAAAAACTGTTTTTT. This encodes CASSVRDRDEKLFF.

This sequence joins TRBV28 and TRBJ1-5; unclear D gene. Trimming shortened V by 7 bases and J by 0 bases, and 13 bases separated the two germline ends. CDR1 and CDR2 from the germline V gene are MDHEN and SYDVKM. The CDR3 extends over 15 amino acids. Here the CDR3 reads CASIPGSNSNQPQHF. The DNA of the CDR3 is TGTGCCAGCATCCCTGGGAGTAATAGCAATCAGCCCCAGCATTTT.

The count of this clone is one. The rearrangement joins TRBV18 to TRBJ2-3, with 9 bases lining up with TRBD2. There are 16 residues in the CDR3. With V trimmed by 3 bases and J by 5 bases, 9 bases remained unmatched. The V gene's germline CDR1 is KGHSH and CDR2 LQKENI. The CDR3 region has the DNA TGTGCCAGCTCACCTTTAGCGGGAGAGGGAAGAGATACGCAGTATTTT. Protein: CASSPLAGEGRDTQYF.

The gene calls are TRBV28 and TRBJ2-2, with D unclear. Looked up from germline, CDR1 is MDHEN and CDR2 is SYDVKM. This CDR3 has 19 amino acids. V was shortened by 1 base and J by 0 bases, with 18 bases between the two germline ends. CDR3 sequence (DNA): TGTGCCAGCAGTTTATTTAATTGGGCTACCAGAACGAACACCGGGGAGCTGTTTTTT. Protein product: CASSLFNWATRTNTGELFF.

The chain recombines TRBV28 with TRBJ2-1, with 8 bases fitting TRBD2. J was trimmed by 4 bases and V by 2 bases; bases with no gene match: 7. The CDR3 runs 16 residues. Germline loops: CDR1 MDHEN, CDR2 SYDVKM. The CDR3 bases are TGTGCCAGCAGTTTAACCTACGGGACTAGTTACAATGAGCAGTTCTTC. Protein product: CASSLTYGTSYNEQFF.

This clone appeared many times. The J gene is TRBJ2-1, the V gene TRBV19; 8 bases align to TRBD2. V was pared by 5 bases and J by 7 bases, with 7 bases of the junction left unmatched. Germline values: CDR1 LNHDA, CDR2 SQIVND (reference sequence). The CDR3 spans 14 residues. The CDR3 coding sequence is TGTGCCAGTAGTTTCGGGAGGGCCGAAAATGAGCAGTTCTTC. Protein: CASSFGRAENEQFF.

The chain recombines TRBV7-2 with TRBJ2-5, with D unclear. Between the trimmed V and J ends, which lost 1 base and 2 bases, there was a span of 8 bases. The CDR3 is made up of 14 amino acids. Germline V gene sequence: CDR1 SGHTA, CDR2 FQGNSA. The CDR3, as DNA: TGTGCCAGCAGCTTAGACCCCAGACAAGAGACCCAGTACTTC. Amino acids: CASSLDPRQETQYF. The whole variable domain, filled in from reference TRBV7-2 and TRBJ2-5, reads GAGVSQSPSNKVTEKGKDVELRCDPISGHTALYWYRQSLGQGLEFLIYFQGNSAPDKSGLPSDRFSAERTGGSVSTLTIQRTQQEDSAVYLCASSLDPRQETQYFGPGTRLLVL.

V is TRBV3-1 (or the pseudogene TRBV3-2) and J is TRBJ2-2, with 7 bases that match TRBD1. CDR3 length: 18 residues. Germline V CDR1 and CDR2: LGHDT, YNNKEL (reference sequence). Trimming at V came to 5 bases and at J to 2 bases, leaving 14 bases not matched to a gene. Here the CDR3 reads CASSNRTGNNPNTGELFF. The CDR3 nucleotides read TGTGCCAGCAGCAATCGGACAGGTAACAACCCAAACACCGGGGAGCTGTTTTTT.

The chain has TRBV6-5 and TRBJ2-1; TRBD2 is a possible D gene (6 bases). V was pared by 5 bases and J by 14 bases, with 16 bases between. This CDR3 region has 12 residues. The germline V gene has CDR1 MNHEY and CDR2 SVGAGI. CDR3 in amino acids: CASSPFGTFKFF. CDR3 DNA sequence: TGTGCCAGCAGTCCCTTCGGGACTTTTAAGTTCTTC.

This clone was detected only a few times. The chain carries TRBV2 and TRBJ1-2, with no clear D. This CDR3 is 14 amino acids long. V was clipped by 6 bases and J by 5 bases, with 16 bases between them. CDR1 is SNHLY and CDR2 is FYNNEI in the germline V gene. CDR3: CASRGRTTDYGYTF. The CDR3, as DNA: TGTGCCAGCAGGGGTCGCACTACCGATTATGGCTACACCTTC.

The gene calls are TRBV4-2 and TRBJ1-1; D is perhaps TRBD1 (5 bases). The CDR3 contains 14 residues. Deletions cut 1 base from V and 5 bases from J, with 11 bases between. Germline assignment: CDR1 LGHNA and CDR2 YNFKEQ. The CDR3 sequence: CASSQARGRTEAFF. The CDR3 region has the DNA TGTGCCAGCAGCCAAGCCCGGGGGAGGACTGAAGCTTTCTTT.